This TCR beta chain originates from a study of molecular identifiers for immune sequencing clone quantification. General study points: Over 99% of effector molecules, yet under 1% of naive-cell molecules, were held by clones above 20 RNA copies.

TCRdb re-derived calls from the PCR reads in MiXCR, one entry per CDR3 protein. Of 350,000 or so distinct CDR3 sequences in the sample, roughly a fifth are singletons; the top ten hold more than 0.8%. This clonotype was counted many times. Its antigen is still unknown. V was clipped by 5 bases and J by 2 bases; unmatched bases: 2. The CDR3 spans 14 residues. Per germline, CDR1 SGHVS and CDR2 FNYEAQ. The sequence came from a human donor in good health. Some libraries in this study had Jurkat cell RNA spiked in. The J gene is TRBJ2-2, the V gene TRBV7-6, with TRBD2 matching over 7 bases. Source material: naive CD8+ T cells from blood, with Jurkat cell RNA spiked in. Subset reported: FACS-sorted CD8+CD4-CCR7+CD45RA+ naive T cells. Here the CDR3 DNA reads TGTGCCAGCAGCGGACTAGTCAACACCGGGGAGCTGTTTTTT. Its protein product is CASSGLVNTGELFF.